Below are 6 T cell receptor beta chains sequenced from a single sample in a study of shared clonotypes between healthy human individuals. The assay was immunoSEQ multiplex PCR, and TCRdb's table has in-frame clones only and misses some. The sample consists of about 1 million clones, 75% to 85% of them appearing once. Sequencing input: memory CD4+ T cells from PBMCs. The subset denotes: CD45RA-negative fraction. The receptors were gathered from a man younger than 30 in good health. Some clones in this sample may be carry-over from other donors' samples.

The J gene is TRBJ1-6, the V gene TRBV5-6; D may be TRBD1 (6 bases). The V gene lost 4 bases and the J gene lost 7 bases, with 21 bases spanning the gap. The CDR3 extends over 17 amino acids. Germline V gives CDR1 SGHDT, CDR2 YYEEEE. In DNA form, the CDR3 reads TGTGCCAGCAGCCCCGGTCGGGGGACATTAAAGAATTCACCCCTCCACTTT. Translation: CASSPGRGTLKNSPLHF.

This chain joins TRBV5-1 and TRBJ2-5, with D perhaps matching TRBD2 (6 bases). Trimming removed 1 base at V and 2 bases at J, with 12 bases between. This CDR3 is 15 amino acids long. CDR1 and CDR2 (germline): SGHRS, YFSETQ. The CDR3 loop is CASSLSLAVQETQYF. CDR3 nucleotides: TGCGCCAGCAGCTTGAGTTTAGCGGTACAAGAGACCCAGTACTTC.

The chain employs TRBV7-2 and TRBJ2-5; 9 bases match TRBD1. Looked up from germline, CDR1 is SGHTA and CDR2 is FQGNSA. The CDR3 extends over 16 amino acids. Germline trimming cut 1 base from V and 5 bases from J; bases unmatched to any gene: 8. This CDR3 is CASSLGHRGPRETQYF. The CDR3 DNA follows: TGTGCCAGCAGCTTAGGGCACAGGGGGCCGAGGGAGACCCAGTACTTC.

CDR3 nucleotides: TGTGCCAGTATCTGGGGGGCTGGAAACACCATATATTTT. Protein: CASIWGAGNTIYF. V gene TRBV6-6 combines with J gene TRBJ1-3; D may be TRBD1 (5 bases). V lost 9 bases to trimming and J lost 2 bases, with 11 bases between them. The CDR3 length is 13 residues. From germline, CDR1 is MNHNY and CDR2 SVGAGI (reference sequence).

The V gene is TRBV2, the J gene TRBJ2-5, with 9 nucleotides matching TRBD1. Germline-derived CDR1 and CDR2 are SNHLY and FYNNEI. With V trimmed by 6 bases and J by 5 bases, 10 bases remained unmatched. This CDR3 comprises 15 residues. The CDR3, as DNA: TGTGCCAGCAGAGCGGACAGGGGAGGCAGGGAGACCCAGTACTTC. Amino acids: CASRADRGGRETQYF.

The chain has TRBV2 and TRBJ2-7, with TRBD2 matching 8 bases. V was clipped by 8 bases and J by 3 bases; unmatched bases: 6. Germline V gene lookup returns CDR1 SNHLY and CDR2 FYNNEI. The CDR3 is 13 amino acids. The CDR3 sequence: CASVAGLLYEQYF. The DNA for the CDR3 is TGTGCCAGCGTAGCGGGACTGCTCTACGAGCAGTACTTC.